This T cell receptor beta chain appears in the sequencing data of a study of T cells after yellow fever vaccination. Findings of the study overall: FACS-sorted repertoires could harbor abundant contaminating bulk-population clonotypes.

The CDR3 spans 14 residues. J gave up 2 bases and V 3 bases, and 4 bases lay outside the gene matches. The germline V gene has CDR1 LGHNA and CDR2 YSLEER. Points on this clonotype: What it recognizes is unknown.

TCRdb reprocessed the 5' RACE reads via MiXCR and lists one record per CDR3 protein. Of 400,000 or so distinct CDR3 sequences in the sample, roughly 6.1% were seen once. The rearrangement joins TRBV4-3 to TRBJ2-7; 7 positions agree with TRBD2. The sequence was obtained from a man under 40 who received the YFV17D yellow fever vaccine. The sequenced sample was PBMCs, obtained 5 days after the yellow fever booster vaccination. The CDR3 DNA sequence: TGCGCCAGCAGCCACTTAGGGAGGGCCTACGAGCAGTACTTC. Translated, it gives CASSHLGRAYEQYF.